This passage covers 16 T cell receptor beta chains from one sample sequenced in a study of OX40 agonist ivuxolimab in advanced cancers. Sequenced by immunoSEQ multiplex PCR; TCRdb stores in-frame clones only, minus some. The top ten hold about 8% of the sample, which has over 65,000 clones, around 83% seen once. Material: CD4+ or CD8+ T cells sorted from blood, obtained in a trial of the OX40 agonist ivuxolimab. These receptors were taken from an adult with an advanced solid tumor such as melanoma, head and neck, liver or kidney cancer.

The chain has TRBV7-9 and TRBJ2-3; 12 bases align to TRBD1. The CDR3 consists of 16 residues. V trimming: 5 bases; J trimming: 4 bases; junction bases outside the gene matches: 7. CDR1 and CDR2 from the germline V gene are SEHNR and FQNEAQ (reference sequence). DNA of the CDR3: TGTGCCAGCAGCCGCCCGGGACAGGGGGCTCCAGATACGCAGTATTTT. Protein product: CASSRPGQGAPDTQYF. The full variable domain, completed using reference TRBV7-9 and TRBJ2-3, is DTGVSQNPRHKITKRGQNVTFRCDPISEHNRLYWYRQTLGQGPEFLTYFQNEAQLEKSRLLSDRFSAERPKGSFSTLEIQRTEQGDSAMYLCASSRPGQGAPDTQYFGPGTRLTVL.

The V gene is TRBV7-3, the J gene TRBJ2-2, with D perhaps matching TRBD1 (6 bases). V was pared by 3 bases and J by 7 bases, with 15 bases between. In germline, CDR1 is SGHTA, CDR2 FQGTGA. CDR3 size: 15 residues. Here the CDR3 DNA reads TGTGCCAGCAGCTTCTCCCCGCAACAGGGCGGGGAGCTGTTTTTT. It codes for CASSFSPQQGGELFF.

This clone appeared a few times. The rearrangement uses TRBV29-1 and TRBJ1-1, with a tentative D call TRBD1 (6 bases). The CDR3 is 11 residues long. Germline V gene lookup returns CDR1 SQVTM and CDR2 ANQGSEA. With 4 bases removed from V and 6 bases from J, the gap between germline ends came to 9 bases. The CDR3 sequence is CSVARGAEAFF. CDR3 sequence (DNA): TGCAGCGTTGCTAGGGGGGCTGAAGCTTTCTTT.

In its sample, this clone was seen once. This chain uses TRBV7-4 with TRBJ2-2, with 10 bases fitting TRBD2. From germline, CDR1 is SGHVT and CDR2 SQSDAQ. V dropped 2 bases and J dropped 5; count of bases not matched to a gene: 17. This CDR3 is built from 20 residues. CDR3 DNA: TGTGCCAGCAGCTTATTATCCAGGTTAGGAAGCGGGAGGGGAACCGGGGAGCTGTTTTTT. Its protein product is CASSLLSRLGSGRGTGELFF. The whole variable domain, filled in from reference TRBV7-4 and TRBJ2-2, reads GAGVSQSPRYKVAKRGRDVALRCDSISGHVTLYWYRQTLGQGSEVLTYSQSDAQRDKSGRPSGRFSAERPERSVSTLKIQRTEQGDSAVYLCASSLLSRLGSGRGTGELFFGEGSRLTVL.

The rearrangement links TRBV7-2 to TRBJ2-5, with 14 bases fitting TRBD2. J gave up 5 bases and V 4 bases, and 15 bases lay outside the gene matches. CDR1 is SGHTA, CDR2 FQGNSA, per germline. The CDR3 sequence is 19 residues long. DNA of the CDR3: TGTGCCAGCAGCTCCCAACTCCTGAGGACTAGCGGGGGGCTGGAGACCCAGTACTTC. Translated, it gives CASSSQLLRTSGGLETQYF.

CDR3 sequence (DNA): TGCAGCGTGCAAGTACAGGGGGTTGCCTACGAGCAGTACTTC. Its translation: CSVQVQGVAYEQYF. The chain uses TRBV29-1 and TRBJ2-7; TRBD1 matches at 8 bases. In germline, CDR1 is SQVTM, CDR2 ANQGSEA. V shed 6 bases, J shed 2 bases, and the junction held 9 bases outside the gene matches. There are 14 residues in the CDR3.

On this clone itself: An end of the junction differs from the germline gene, which may be a read error. The chain carries TRBV5-1 and TRBJ2-1, with TRBD2 matching over 10 bases. This CDR3 has 14 residues. CDR1 and CDR2 from the germline V gene are SGHRS and YFSETQ. The CDR3 DNA reads TGCGCCAGCAGCTGGAGCGGGGGGGGTTCCTCTCCGCTCTTC. Encoded protein: CASSWSGGGSSPLF.

This chain links TRBV7-9 with TRBJ2-3; TRBD1 agrees at 7 bases. The CDR3 totals 16 residues. Germline lookup yields CDR1 SEHNR and CDR2 FQNEAQ (reference sequence). V trimming: 3 bases; J trimming: 8 bases; junction bases outside the gene matches: 14. In DNA, the CDR3 is TGTGCCAGCAGCTTTTCACAGGGGCTAGCCCCGGGTACGCAGTATTTT. Amino acids: CASSFSQGLAPGTQYF. Together with reference TRBV7-9 and TRBJ2-3, the CDR3 gives the full variable domain: DTGVSQNPRHKITKRGQNVTFRCDPISEHNRLYWYRQTLGQGPEFLTYFQNEAQLEKSRLLSDRFSAERPKGSFSTLEIQRTEQGDSAMYLCASSFSQGLAPGTQYFGPGTRLTVL.

The chain has TRBV19 and TRBJ1-2, with D unresolved. There are 17 residues in the CDR3. Germline CDR1 LNHDA, CDR2 SQIVND (reference sequence). Trimming removed 1 base at V and 3 bases at J, with 18 bases between. CDR3 protein: CASSIGLDRRRHYGYTF. The CDR3 DNA is TGTGCCAGTAGTATAGGTCTCGACCGCCGGAGACACTATGGCTACACCTTC. Looking up the rest from reference TRBV19 and TRBJ1-2 gives the full variable domain: DGGITQSPKYLFRKEGQNVTLSCEQNLNHDAMYWYRQDPGQGLRLIYYSQIVNDFQKGDIAEGYSVSREKKESFPLTVTSAQKNPTAFYLCASSIGLDRRRHYGYTFGSGTRLTVV.

V and J are TRBV10-2 and TRBJ1-6; D not certain. Trimming took 5 bases from V and 5 from J, leaving 1 base between them. The CDR3 covers 11 residues. Germline V gene sequence: CDR1 WSHSY, CDR2 SAAADI. The CDR3 nucleotides read TGCGCCAGCAGTAATAATTCACCCCTCCACTTT. Translated: CASSNNSPLHF.

This clone was seen a few times. This sequence joins TRBV11-2 and TRBJ1-5, with 12 bases lining up with TRBD1. The V and J ends lost 1 base and 7 bases, in that order; junction bases with no gene match: 5. Germline lookup yields CDR1 SGHAT and CDR2 FQNNGV. The CDR3 is made up of 16 amino acids. The CDR3 loop is CASSLGDRGLGQPQHF. Here the CDR3 DNA reads TGTGCCAGCAGCTTAGGGGACAGGGGGCTAGGGCAGCCCCAGCATTTT.

On this clone: Other DNA sequences within the sample encode an identical CDR3. The V gene is TRBV11-2, the J gene TRBJ2-1; D is perhaps TRBD1 (5 bases). CDR3 length: 13 amino acids. Germline V gene sequence: CDR1 SGHAT, CDR2 FQNNGV. The V and J ends lost 0 bases and 5 bases respectively, with 5 bases between them. This chain's CDR3 is CASSLDRDNEQFF. The CDR3 nucleotides are TGTGCCAGCAGCTTAGACAGGGACAATGAGCAGTTCTTC.

This chain links TRBV18 with TRBJ2-1, with D possibly matching TRBD1 (6 bases). Trimming removed 2 bases from V and 7 bases from J, with 18 bases in between. CDR1 is KGHSH and CDR2 is LQKENI in the germline V gene. CDR3 length: 16 residues. The CDR3 coding sequence is TGTGCCAGCTCACCATTGGGAGACAGGTATCGGAATGAGCAGTTCTTC. It specifies CASSPLGDRYRNEQFF.

The chain combines TRBV25-1 with TRBJ1-4, with 7 bases identical to TRBD1. The CDR3 extends over 14 amino acids. Unmatched junction bases numbered 9, after V lost 6 bases and J lost 8 bases. Germline V gene data show CDR1 as MGHDK and CDR2 as SYGVNS. In DNA form, the CDR3 reads TGTGCCAGCAGCGATACAGGGGAGGTCGAAAAACTGTTTTTT. Its translation is CASSDTGEVEKLFF.

This chain links TRBV4-3 with TRBJ2-3; perhaps D is TRBD1 or TRBD2 (6 bases each). The CDR3 is 15 residues long. Trimming pared 3 bases from V and 3 bases from J, leaving 13 bases between. Germline lookup yields CDR1 LGHNA and CDR2 YSLEER. The CDR3, as DNA: TGCGCCAGCAGCCAGGGCCGGGGGCGTACAGATACGCAGTATTTT. It codes for CASSQGRGRTDTQYF.

This chain connects TRBV4-1 to TRBJ1-1; D unresolved. Per germline, CDR1 MGHRA and CDR2 YSYEKL. The CDR3 has 15 residues. The V end was cut by 4 bases, the J end by 1 base, with 13 bases between. DNA of the CDR3: TGCGCCAGCAGCCTTCGACTAGACGGGAACACTGAAGCTTTCTTT. Translated: CASSLRLDGNTEAFF.